These 3 T cell receptor beta chains were all obtained from the same sample, sequenced in a study of cytomegalovirus exposure and HLA in healthy donors. It was with 60 Vbeta and 13 Jbeta primers that the PCR ran. The table came from immunoSEQ multiplex PCR; TCRdb's copy has only in-frame clones and leaves some out. The table has 100,000 to 150,000 clones, about 80% seen once. The material sequenced was PBMCs. The receptor set was obtained from a man aged 35-49 years in good health and CMV-seronegative.

The CDR3 DNA reads TGCAGCGTCCGACAAATACTTGACACTGAAGCTTTCTTT. Translation gives CSVRQILDTEAFF. The rearrangement uses TRBV29-1 and TRBJ1-1, with D uncertain. Germline loops: CDR1 SQVTM, CDR2 ANQGSEA. V was trimmed by 6 bases and J by 3 bases, leaving 14 bases between them. This CDR3 is 13 amino acids long.

This chain uses TRBV19 with TRBJ2-1, with 10 bases lining up with TRBD2. The CDR3 runs 14 residues. Germline-derived CDR1 and CDR2 are LNHDA and SQIVND (reference sequence). This CDR3 is CARAGTSERNEQFF. The CDR3 DNA reads as TGTGCTAGGGCCGGGACTAGCGAACGCAATGAGCAGTTCTTC.

The chain employs TRBV6-1 and TRBJ2-5, with TRBD1 identical over 10 bases. The length of the CDR3 is 15 residues. Germline-derived CDR1 and CDR2 are MNHNS and SASEGT. The V segment lost 4 bases and the J segment 1 base; nucleotides outside the gene matches: 3. For the CDR3, the DNA is TGTGCCAGCAGTGGGACAGGGGGAGGCCAAGAGACCCAGTACTTC. It translates to CASSGTGGGQETQYF.